Ten or more counts support the clone carrying this TCR beta chain. Its cognate antigen is unknown. These data originate in a study of T cells in Graves' hyperthyroidism and ophthalmopathy. From RNA transcripts, TCR beta CDR3 regions were amplified. HTBI primers were employed in a first-round RT-PCR of the TCR CDR3. TCRdb re-derived calls from the multiplex PCR reads in MiXCR, one entry per CDR3 protein. This table has about 590,000 distinct CDR3 sequences, approximately 14% appearing once. Broader study findings: Most thyroid clonotypes that were expanded above 0.001 also turned up in blood.

V was trimmed by 0 bases and J by 4 bases, leaving 9 bases between them. This CDR3 has 13 amino acids. The germline V gene has CDR1 DFQATT and CDR2 SNEGSKA (reference sequence). Sequenced material: blood. The chain is built from TRBV20-1 and TRBJ1-2; D is possibly TRBD1 (6 bases). This clonotype was sampled from a young woman with Graves' hyperthyroidism. CDR3 region: CSARDQGSYGYTF. The CDR3 nucleotides are TGCAGTGCTAGAGATCAGGGGAGCTATGGCTACACCTTC.